Detailed here is one T cell receptor beta chain. The sample has other DNA sequences that encode this CDR3 too. The CDR3 has 12 residues. Germline V lookup: CDR1 LGHDT, CDR2 YNNKEL (reference sequence). V shed 1 base and J shed 2 bases, with 3 bases lying between them. These data are taken from a study of blood T cell repertoires in COVID-19. Per the original methods: It was from reference gene primer amplification that nucleated cell counts were estimated. The table came from immunoSEQ multiplex PCR; TCRdb's copy has only in-frame clones and leaves some out. V, J and clone size were drawn from that table, and D and trimming were deduced from the DNA. Of 210,000 or so clones detected, roughly 86% appear once; the ten largest clones hold approximately 12%.

The sequence was collected from a woman aged 40-49 years with acute or convalescent COVID-19. The specimen sequenced was peripheral blood. The genes are TRBV3-1 (or the pseudogene TRBV3-2) and TRBJ2-7; no firm D call. The CDR3 region is CASSQATYEQYF. The CDR3 region has the DNA TGTGCCAGCAGCCAAGCCACCTACGAGCAGTACTTC.